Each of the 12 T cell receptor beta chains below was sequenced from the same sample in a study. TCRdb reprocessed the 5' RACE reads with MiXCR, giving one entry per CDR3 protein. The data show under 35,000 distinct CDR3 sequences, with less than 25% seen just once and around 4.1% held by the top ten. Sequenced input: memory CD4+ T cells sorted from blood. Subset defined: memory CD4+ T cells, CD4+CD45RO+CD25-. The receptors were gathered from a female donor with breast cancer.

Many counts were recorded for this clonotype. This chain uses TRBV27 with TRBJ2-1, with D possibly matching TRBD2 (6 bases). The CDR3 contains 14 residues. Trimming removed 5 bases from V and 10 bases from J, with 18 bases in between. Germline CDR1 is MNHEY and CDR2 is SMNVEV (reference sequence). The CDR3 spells CASSPSRRGGEQFF. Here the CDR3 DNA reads TGTGCCAGCAGTCCTTCCAGGAGGGGTGGCGAGCAGTTCTTC.

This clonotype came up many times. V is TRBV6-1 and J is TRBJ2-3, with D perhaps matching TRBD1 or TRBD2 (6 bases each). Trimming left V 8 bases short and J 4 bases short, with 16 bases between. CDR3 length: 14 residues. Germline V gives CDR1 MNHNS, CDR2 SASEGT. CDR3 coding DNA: TGTGCCAGCCGCGGGACAAACCATCCAGATACGCAGTATTTT. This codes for CASRGTNHPDTQYF.

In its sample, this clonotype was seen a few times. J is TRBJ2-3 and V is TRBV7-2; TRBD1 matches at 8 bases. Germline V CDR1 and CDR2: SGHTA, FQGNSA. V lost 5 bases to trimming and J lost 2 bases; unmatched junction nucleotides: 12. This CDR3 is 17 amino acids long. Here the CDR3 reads CASSARTGLLSTDTQYF. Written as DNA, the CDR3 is TGTGCCAGCAGCGCCCGGACAGGGCTGTTATCCACAGATACGCAGTATTTT. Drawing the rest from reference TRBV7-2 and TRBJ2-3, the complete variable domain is GAGVSQSPSNKVTEKGKDVELRCDPISGHTALYWYRQSLGQGLEFLIYFQGNSAPDKSGLPSDRFSAERTGGSVSTLTIQRTQQEDSAVYLCASSARTGLLSTDTQYFGPGTRLTVL.

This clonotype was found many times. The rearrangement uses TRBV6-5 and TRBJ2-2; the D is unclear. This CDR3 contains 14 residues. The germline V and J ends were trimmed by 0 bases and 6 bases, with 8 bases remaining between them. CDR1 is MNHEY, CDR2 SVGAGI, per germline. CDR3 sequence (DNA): TGTGCCAGCAGTTACTCCCTTTTGTCCGGGGAGCTGTTTTTT. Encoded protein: CASSYSLLSGELFF.

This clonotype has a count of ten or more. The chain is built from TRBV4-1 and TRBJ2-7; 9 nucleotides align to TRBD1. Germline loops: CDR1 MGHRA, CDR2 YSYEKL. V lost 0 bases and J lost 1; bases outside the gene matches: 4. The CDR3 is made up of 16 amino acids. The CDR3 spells CASSQETGTGSYEQYF. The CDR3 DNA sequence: TGCGCCAGCAGCCAAGAAACCGGGACAGGGTCCTACGAGCAGTACTTC.

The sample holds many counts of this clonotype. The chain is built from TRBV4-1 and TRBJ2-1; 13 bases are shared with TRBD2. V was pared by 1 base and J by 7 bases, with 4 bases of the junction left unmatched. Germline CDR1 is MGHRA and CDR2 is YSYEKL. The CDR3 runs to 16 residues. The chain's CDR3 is CASSQATSGRLNEQFF. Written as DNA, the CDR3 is TGCGCCAGCAGCCAAGCGACTAGCGGGAGGCTTAATGAGCAGTTCTTC.

The chain's CDR3 is CASSYGLHNEQFF. The DNA of the CDR3 is TGTGCCAGCAGTTACGGGCTTCATAATGAGCAGTTCTTC. The chain couples TRBV6-2 or TRBV6-3 to TRBJ2-1; the D is unclear. Per the germline V gene, CDR1 is MNHEY and CDR2 is SVGEGT. Trimming pared 2 bases from V and 7 bases from J, leaving 9 bases between. CDR3 length: 13 residues.

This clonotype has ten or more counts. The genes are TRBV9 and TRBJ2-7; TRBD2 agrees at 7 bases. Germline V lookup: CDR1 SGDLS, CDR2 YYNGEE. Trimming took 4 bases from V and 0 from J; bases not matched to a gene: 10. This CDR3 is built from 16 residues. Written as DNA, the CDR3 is TGTGCCAGCAGCTCGACGGGCCTAGCGGACTCCTACGAGCAGTACTTC. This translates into CASSSTGLADSYEQYF.

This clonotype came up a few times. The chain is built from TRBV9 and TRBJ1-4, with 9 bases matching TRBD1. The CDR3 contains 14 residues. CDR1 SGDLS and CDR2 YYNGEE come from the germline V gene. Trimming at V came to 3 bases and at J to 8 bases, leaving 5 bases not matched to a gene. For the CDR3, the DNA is TGTGCCAGCAGCGCCAGGACAGGGGACGAAAAACTGTTTTTT. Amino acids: CASSARTGDEKLFF.

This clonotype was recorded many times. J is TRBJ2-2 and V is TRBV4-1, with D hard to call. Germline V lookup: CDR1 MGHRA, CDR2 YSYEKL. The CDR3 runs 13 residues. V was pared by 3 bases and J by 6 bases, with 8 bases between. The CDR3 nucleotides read TGCGCCAGCAGCCATATGGGTCCCGGGGAGCTGTTTTTT. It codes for CASSHMGPGELFF.

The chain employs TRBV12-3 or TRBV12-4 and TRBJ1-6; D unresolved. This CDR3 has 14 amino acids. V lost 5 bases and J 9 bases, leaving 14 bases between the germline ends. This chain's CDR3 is CASSPQAWGSPLHF. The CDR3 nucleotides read TGTGCCAGCAGTCCCCAGGCCTGGGGTTCACCCCTCCACTTT.

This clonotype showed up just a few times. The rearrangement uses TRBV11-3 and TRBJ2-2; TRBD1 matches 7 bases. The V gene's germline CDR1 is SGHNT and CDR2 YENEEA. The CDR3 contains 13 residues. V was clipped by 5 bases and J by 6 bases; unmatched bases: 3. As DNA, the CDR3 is TGTGCCAGCAGCCCCACAGGGGCCGGGGAGCTGTTTTTT. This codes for CASSPTGAGELFF.